The TCR beta chain described here comes from a study of cytomegalovirus exposure and HLA in healthy donors. Study-level points and caveats: V- and J-gene trimming in TCR beta was tied to a missense DCLRE1C variant by an analysis performed later. Per a later analysis, HLA-associated TCR beta chains showed more clonal expansion than other, equally common TCR beta chains.

The V segment lost 4 bases and the J segment 3 bases; nucleotides outside the gene matches: 17. The germline V gene has CDR1 SGHDT and CDR2 YYEEEE. This CDR3 has 18 amino acids. In regard to this clone: Its specificity is unknown.

PCR used 60 Vbeta primers and 13 Jbeta primers. Method: immunoSEQ multiplex PCR; TCRdb's copy keeps in-frame clones and lacks some. Here the sample spans about 140,000 clones, roughly 80% being singletons. The clonotype was recovered from a man aged 35-49 years in good health and CMV-seronegative. The sequencing input was PBMCs. The J gene is TRBJ2-7, the V gene TRBV5-6; 9 nucleotides align to TRBD1. CDR3 DNA sequence: TGTGCCAGCAGCCTCACAGGGGGCTCGGGCGTTTTGGTCTACGAGCAGTACTTC. The encoded protein is CASSLTGGSGVLVYEQYF. The complete variable domain, with remaining parts taken from reference TRBV5-6 and TRBJ2-7, reads DAGVTQSPTHLIKTRGQQVTLRCSPKSGHDTVSWYQQALGQGPQFIFQYYEEEERQRGNFPDRFSGHQFPNYSSELNVNALLLGDSALYLCASSLTGGSGVLVYEQYFGPGTRLTVT.